This T cell receptor beta chain was recovered during a study of identifying expanded T cells in peripheral blood. General observations from the study: Over about two and four weeks, about 15 and 19 clones changed, versus around 1.2 between replicates.

With 4 bases clipped from V and 0 bases from J, the junction kept 0 bases outside the gene matches. Germline V gene sequence: CDR1 MRHNA, CDR2 SNTAGT. This CDR3 contains 16 residues. Using immunoSEQ multiplex PCR, the repertoire was profiled, and TCRdb retains in-frame clones only, with some absent. This table has about 100,000 clones, approximately 91% appearing once. With respect to this clone: Its antigen is not known.

The receptor was isolated from a person aged 18 to 75 in good health. This chain links TRBV6-4 with TRBJ2-6, with 10 bases fitting TRBD1. Sequencing used blood. CDR3 nucleotide sequence: TGTGCCAGCAGTGGGACAGGGGGCTCTGGGGCCAACGTCCTGACTTTC. The encoded protein is CASSGTGGSGANVLTF.